The next 18 T cell receptor beta chains were all read from a single sample in a study of graft-versus-host responses after intestinal transplantation. The graft tissue was processed, and this released both intraepithelial and lamina propria lymphocytes. Assay: immunoSEQ multiplex PCR; the TCRdb copy retains only in-frame clones and omits some. The repertoire holds approximately 15,000 clones, with roughly two thirds as singletons. The sample consisted of ileum tissue, taken 650 to 700 days after intestinal transplantation. The source of these receptors is a human patient who received an intestinal transplant, so some T cells may come from the graft donor.

The chain is built from TRBV10-3 and TRBJ1-2, with TRBD1 identical over 7 bases. In germline, CDR1 is ENHRY, CDR2 SYGVKD. V was pared by 3 bases and J by 4 bases, with 14 bases of the junction left unmatched. CDR3 length: 17 residues. Written as DNA, the CDR3 is TGTGCCATCAGTGACGTCTTTGGACAGGCGGACCTCTATGGCTACACCTTC. Its protein product is CAISDVFGQADLYGYTF.

The chain links TRBV10-2 to TRBJ2-1, with a weak D call TRBD2 (7 bases). The CDR3 is 15 residues long. CDR1 WSHSY and CDR2 SAAADI come from the germline V gene. The germline V and J ends were trimmed by 6 bases and 5 bases, with 17 bases remaining between them. The CDR3 region has the DNA TGCGCCAGCAGATACGAGGGGGGGGAACACAATGAGCAGTTCTTC. Its translation: CASRYEGGEHNEQFF.

As DNA, the CDR3 is TGCGCCAGCAGTCCCACTAGCGGGGGGGACAGCAATGAGCAGTTCTTC. It codes for CASSPTSGGDSNEQFF. The rearrangement uses TRBV4-3 and TRBJ2-1; TRBD2 agrees at 13 bases. Germline CDR1 and CDR2: LGHNA and YSLEER. The junction had 8 bases not matched to a gene; V was cut back by 6 bases and J by 6 bases. The CDR3 is 16 amino acids.

In the case of this clone: A junction end diverges from the germline sequence, so it may reflect a read error. The V and J genes are TRBV7-2 and TRBJ2-3; 13 positions match TRBD2. Germline CDR1 and CDR2: SGHTA and FQGNSA. The CDR3 consists of 16 residues. DNA of the CDR3: TGCGCCAGCAGCCCAGGGACTAGCGGGGGCACAGATACGCAGTATTTT. This translates into CASSPGTSGGTDTQYF.

The CDR3 nucleotides read TGCGCCAGCAGCCAAGATCGTTGGGGGCTCGATGGCTACACCTTC. This translates into CASSQDRWGLDGYTF. The chain employs TRBV4-3 and TRBJ1-2; tentative D call: TRBD1 (6 bases). The CDR3 length is 15 residues. Germline V gene data show CDR1 as LGHNA and CDR2 as YSLEER. V lost 0 bases and J lost 6, with 14 bases in between.

This chain links TRBV7-2 with TRBJ2-7; a possible D gene is TRBD2 (5 bases). The CDR3 is 13 amino acids. Trimming pared 5 bases from V and 4 bases from J, leaving 12 bases between. Germline CDR1 reads SGHTA; CDR2 reads FQGNSA. The CDR3 DNA reads as TGTGCCAGCAGCCGTTGGACTCAGTACGAGCAGTACTTC. It translates to CASSRWTQYEQYF.

This clone turned up a few times. V and J are TRBV30 and TRBJ1-1; D is ambiguous. Germline assignment: CDR1 GTSNPN and CDR2 SVGIG (reference sequence). Trimming removed 6 bases at V and 1 base at J, with 12 bases between. The CDR3 sequence is 13 residues long. CDR3 residues: CACPFRGNTEAFF. The CDR3 DNA follows: TGTGCCTGCCCATTTAGAGGGAACACTGAAGCTTTCTTT.

The chain recombines TRBV10-3 with TRBJ1-1; D may be TRBD1 (5 bases). Trimming took off 4 bases at V and 4 bases at J, with 13 bases between the two ends. The CDR3 sequence is 14 residues long. Per the germline V gene, CDR1 is ENHRY and CDR2 is SYGVKD. The CDR3 sequence: CAISGSLRATEAFF. The CDR3, as DNA: TGTGCCATCAGTGGGTCACTCAGGGCCACTGAAGCTTTCTTT.

The chain couples TRBV7-9 to TRBJ2-1; maybe TRBD2 (5 bases). The CDR3 contains 15 residues. CDR1 is SEHNR, CDR2 FQNEAQ, per germline (reference sequence). Trimming cost V 7 bases and J 2 bases, with 15 bases left between them. CDR3 region: CASNLLADTYNEQFF. CDR3 sequence (DNA): TGTGCCAGCAACCTCCTAGCCGATACCTACAATGAGCAGTTCTTC.

The rearrangement uses TRBV7-2 and TRBJ2-7; weak D call: TRBD2 (7 bases). The CDR3 loop spans 13 amino acids. The germline gives CDR1 SGHTA, CDR2 FQGNSA. Trimming took 8 bases from V and 2 from J, leaving 13 bases between them. CDR3 in DNA: TGTGCCAGCGGGAGGGGGGCCACCTACGAGCAGTACTTC. Its translation: CASGRGATYEQYF.

This chain uses TRBV7-6 with TRBJ1-5; D is possibly TRBD1 (6 bases). This CDR3 is built from 19 residues. V was shortened by 2 bases and J by 0 bases, with 20 bases between the two germline ends. Germline assignment: CDR1 SGHVS and CDR2 FNYEAQ. Here the CDR3 reads CASSLSVGTGPYSNQPQHF. CDR3 in DNA: TGTGCCAGCAGCTTAAGTGTGGGCACAGGGCCTTATAGCAATCAGCCCCAGCATTTT.

The chain joins TRBV6-6 to TRBJ2-3; maybe TRBD2 (6 bases). Germline V CDR1 and CDR2: MNHNY, SVGAGI (reference sequence). The CDR3 runs 14 residues. V was trimmed by 2 bases and J by 4 bases, leaving 10 bases between them. The CDR3, as DNA: TGTGCCAGCAGTTACGCGGCTAGCGCAGATACGCAGTATTTT. Translating gives CASSYAASADTQYF.

This sequence joins TRBV11-2 and TRBJ1-2, with D maybe TRBD1 (6 bases). The CDR3 covers 14 residues. V was shortened by 5 bases and J by 3 bases, with 13 bases between the two germline ends. The germline V gene has CDR1 SGHAT and CDR2 FQNNGV. Written as DNA, the CDR3 is TGTGCCAGCAGCCCTCCGGGACAACACTATGGCTACACCTTC. It yields the protein CASSPPGQHYGYTF.

J is TRBJ2-1 and V is TRBV5-6; the D gene is possibly TRBD2 (6 bases). CDR1 and CDR2 (germline): SGHDT, YYEEEE. The CDR3 totals 15 residues. Trimming pared 4 bases from V and 4 bases from J, leaving 15 bases between. The CDR3 loop is CASSRRLGKYNEQFF. The CDR3 coding sequence is TGTGCCAGCAGCCGTCGACTAGGGAAGTACAATGAGCAGTTCTTC.

This clone showed up just a few times. The gene calls are TRBV19 and TRBJ2-1, with a tentative D call TRBD1 (6 bases). Germline V gene data show CDR1 as LNHDA and CDR2 as SQIVND (reference sequence). The CDR3 has 15 amino acids. Trimming removed 3 bases at V and 0 bases at J, with 9 bases between. CDR3 region: CASSIGQNSYNEQFF. CDR3 sequence (DNA): TGTGCCAGTAGTATTGGACAGAACTCCTACAATGAGCAGTTCTTC.

This clone has only a few counts. The CDR3 spells CASSLVWTNTGELFF. The CDR3 bases are TGTGCCAGCAGCTTAGTCTGGACAAACACCGGGGAGCTGTTTTTT. This chain joins TRBV7-8 and TRBJ2-2, with D perhaps matching TRBD1 (5 bases). The germline CDR1 and CDR2 sequences are SGHVS and FQNEAQ. V was trimmed by 1 base and J by 2 bases, leaving 8 bases between them. The CDR3 length is 15 residues.

In this sample, this clone turned up a few times. The chain recombines TRBV5-1 with TRBJ2-5, with D possibly TRBD2 on 6 matching bases. Germline V gene sequence: CDR1 SGHRS, CDR2 YFSETQ. With 1 base removed from V and 5 bases from J, the gap between germline ends came to 15 bases. The CDR3 covers 15 residues. CDR3 region: CASSLFYPSEETQYF. In DNA, the CDR3 is TGCGCCAGCAGCTTGTTCTACCCTAGCGAGGAGACCCAGTACTTC. The full variable domain, in which reference TRBV5-1 and TRBJ2-5 provide the parts outside the CDR3, is KAGVTQTPRYLIKTRGQQVTLSCSPISGHRSVSWYQQTPGQGLQFLFEYFSETQRNKGNFPGRFSGRQFSNSRSEMNVSTLELGDSALYLCASSLFYPSEETQYFGPGTRLLVL.

Points on this clone: The junction departs from germline at one end; a sequencing error may be responsible. This chain connects TRBV2 to TRBJ2-7, with a possible D match to TRBD1 (6 bases). The CDR3 loop spans 12 amino acids. Germline CDR1 SNHLY, CDR2 FYNNEI. The CDR3 is CASSQPEGHENF. Here the CDR3 DNA reads TGTGCCAGCAGCCAACCAGAGGGACATGAAAACTTC.